This T cell receptor (beta chain) was recorded in a study of cytomegalovirus exposure and HLA in healthy donors. To note about this clone: Its antigen is unidentified.

The study's findings and limits: Overall, roughly 170 TCR beta chains were annotated as cytomegalovirus-associated.

This CDR3 has 13 residues. V was shortened by 0 bases and J by 6 bases, with 10 bases between the two germline ends. Germline V gene sequence: CDR1 SGHRS, CDR2 YFSETQ. Assay: immunoSEQ multiplex PCR; the TCRdb copy retains only in-frame clones and omits some. The table includes around 200,000 clones, roughly 84% detected once. This TCR derives from a woman younger than 30 in good health and CMV-seropositive. The chain has TRBV5-1 and TRBJ2-7, with D perhaps TRBD2 (6 bases). Sample: PBMCs. The CDR3 sequence is CASSLAGGPEQYF. For the CDR3, the DNA is TGCGCCAGCAGCTTGGCCGGAGGGCCCGAGCAGTACTTC.